This entry concerns a single T cell receptor (beta chain). Its antigen is not known. TCRdb called the 5' RACE reads again in MiXCR, with one record for every CDR3 protein. The data hold under 400,000 distinct CDR3 sequences, with 25% to 30% observed a single time. This entry comes from a study of T-cell memory formation after mild COVID-19. Looking at the study overall: Most TCR clusters belonged to a single donor. General study results and limits: SARS-CoV-2 specificity of second-wave clones peaking day 37 was unconfirmed.

Material for sequencing was PBMCs or a T cell subset sorted from them (not recorded which). This TCR was recovered from an adult woman who had mild COVID-19 (a few samples of this study predate the infection). Cell type and time point are not known.

The CDR3 sequence is CASSVDRNSPLHF. CDR3 DNA: TGTGCCAGCAGCGTCGACAGAAATTCACCCCTCCACTTT. The chain carries TRBV9 and TRBJ1-6; weak D call: TRBD1 (5 bases). The CDR3 totals 13 residues. CDR1 and CDR2 from the germline V gene are SGDLS and YYNGEE. V was clipped by 2 bases and J by 7 bases, with 7 bases between them.